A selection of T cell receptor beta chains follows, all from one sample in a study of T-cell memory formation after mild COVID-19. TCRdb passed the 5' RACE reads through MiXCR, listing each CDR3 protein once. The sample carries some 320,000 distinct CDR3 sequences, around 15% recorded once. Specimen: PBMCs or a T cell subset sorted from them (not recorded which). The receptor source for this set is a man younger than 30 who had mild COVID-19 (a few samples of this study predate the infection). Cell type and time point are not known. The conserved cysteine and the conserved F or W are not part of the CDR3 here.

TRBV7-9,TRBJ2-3,ASSPRTGGNYDTQY
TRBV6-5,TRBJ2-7,ASSPAKGYEQY
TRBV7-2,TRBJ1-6,ASRGEGQDSPLH
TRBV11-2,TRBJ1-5,ASSQYPGTGGGGNQPQH
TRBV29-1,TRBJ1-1,SVGTGEAF
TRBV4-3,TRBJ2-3,ASSRRLAATSTDTQY
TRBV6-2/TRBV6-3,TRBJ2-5,ASSPSIGVETQY
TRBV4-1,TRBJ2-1,ASSLLWEGDEQF
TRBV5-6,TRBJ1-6,ASSPYPGSPLH
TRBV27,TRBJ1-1,ASSPRWGAGTEAF
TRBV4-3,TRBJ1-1,ASSQGALGFTEAF
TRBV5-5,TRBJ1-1,ASSPLTKGANTEAF
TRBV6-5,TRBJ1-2,ASKGGRSGLHGYT
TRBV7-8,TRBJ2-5,ASSLSDRPTETQY
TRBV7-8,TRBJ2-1,ASSFSGGYNEQF
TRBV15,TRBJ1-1,ATSRPRTGGTEAF
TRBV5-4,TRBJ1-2,ASSLANGAGGGYGYT
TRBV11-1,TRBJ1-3,ASSTKDSHSGNTIY
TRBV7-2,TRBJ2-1,ASSPHYPGTGGNEQF
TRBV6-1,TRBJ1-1,ASTPGTGDTEAF
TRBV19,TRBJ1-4,ASSIPTTNEKLF
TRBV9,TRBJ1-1,ASSPRRGVNTEAF
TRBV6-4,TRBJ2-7,ASSASGGADEQY
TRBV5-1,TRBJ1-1,ASSVTGDAEAF
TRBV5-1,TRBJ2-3,ASSSGGPLTDTQY
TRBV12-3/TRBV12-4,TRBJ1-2,ASSLVQGGQPYYGYT
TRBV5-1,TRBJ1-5,ASSLLPGQAQPQH
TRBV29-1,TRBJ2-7,SVRISLLHEQY
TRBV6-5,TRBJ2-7,ASSYSGNEDEQY
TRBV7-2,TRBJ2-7,ASSLVKGGNYEQY
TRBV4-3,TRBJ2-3,ASSQAPGRTGGTDTQY
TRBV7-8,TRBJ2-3,ASQRRLTDTQY
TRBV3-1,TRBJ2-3,ASSQDWGTQY
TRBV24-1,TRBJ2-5,ATSDQRGKETQY
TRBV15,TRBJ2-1,ATSRGEGGEQF
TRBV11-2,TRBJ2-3,ASSLDPTDTQY
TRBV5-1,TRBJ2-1,ASSLDWGGRVKF
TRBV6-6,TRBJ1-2,ASSYSPTTNYGYT
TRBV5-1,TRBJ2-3,ASSGPGQRTDTQY